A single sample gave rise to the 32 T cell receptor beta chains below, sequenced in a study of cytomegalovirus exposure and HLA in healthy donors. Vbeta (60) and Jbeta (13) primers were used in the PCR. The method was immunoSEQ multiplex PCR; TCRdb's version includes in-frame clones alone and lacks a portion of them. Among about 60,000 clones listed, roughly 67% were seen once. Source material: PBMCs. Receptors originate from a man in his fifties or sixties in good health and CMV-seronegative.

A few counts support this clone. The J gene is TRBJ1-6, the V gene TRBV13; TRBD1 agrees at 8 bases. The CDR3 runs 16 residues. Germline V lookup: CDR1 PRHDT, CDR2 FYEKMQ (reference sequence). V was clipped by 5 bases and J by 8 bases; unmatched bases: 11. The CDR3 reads CASSNTGGPSDSPLHF. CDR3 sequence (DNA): TGTGCCAGCAGCAATACAGGGGGTCCCTCGGATTCACCCCTCCACTTT.

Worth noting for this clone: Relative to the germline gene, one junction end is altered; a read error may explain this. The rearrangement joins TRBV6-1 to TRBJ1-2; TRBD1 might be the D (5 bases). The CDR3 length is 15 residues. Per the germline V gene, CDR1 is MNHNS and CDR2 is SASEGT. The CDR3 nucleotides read TGTGCCGGCAGTGAAATTGGGGGACTGTACTATGGCTACACCTTC. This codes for CAGSEIGGLYYGYTF.

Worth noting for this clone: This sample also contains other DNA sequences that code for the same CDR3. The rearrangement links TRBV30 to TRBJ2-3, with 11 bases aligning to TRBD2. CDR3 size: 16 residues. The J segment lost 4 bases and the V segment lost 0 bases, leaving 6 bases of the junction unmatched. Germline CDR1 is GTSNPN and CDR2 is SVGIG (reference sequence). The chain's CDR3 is CAWSVSSGGLPDTQYF. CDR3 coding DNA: TGTGCCTGGAGTGTATCTAGCGGGGGGCTTCCAGATACGCAGTATTTT.

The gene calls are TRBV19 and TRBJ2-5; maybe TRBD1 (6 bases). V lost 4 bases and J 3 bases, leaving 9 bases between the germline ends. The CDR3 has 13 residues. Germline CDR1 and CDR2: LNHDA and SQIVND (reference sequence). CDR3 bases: TGTGCCAGTAGTACTCAGGGGAAAGAGACCCAGTACTTC. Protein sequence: CASSTQGKETQYF.

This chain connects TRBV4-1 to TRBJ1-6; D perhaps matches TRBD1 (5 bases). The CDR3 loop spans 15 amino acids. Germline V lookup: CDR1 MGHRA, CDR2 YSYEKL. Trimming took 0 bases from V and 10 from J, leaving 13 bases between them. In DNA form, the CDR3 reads TGCGCCAGCAGCCAAGATGGGCAGGGTAGGTCACCCCTCCACTTT. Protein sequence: CASSQDGQGRSPLHF.

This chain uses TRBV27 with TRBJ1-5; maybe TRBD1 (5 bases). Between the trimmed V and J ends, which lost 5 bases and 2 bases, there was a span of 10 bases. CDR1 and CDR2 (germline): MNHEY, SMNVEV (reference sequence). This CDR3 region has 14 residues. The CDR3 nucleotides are TGTGCCAGCAGTCCCCAGGGTCGCAATCAGCCCCAGCATTTT. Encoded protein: CASSPQGRNQPQHF.

As DNA, the CDR3 is TGTGCCAGCAGCTTACAGGGGGCCCTCACTGAAGCTTTCTTT. This encodes CASSLQGALTEAFF. The V and J genes are TRBV7-2 and TRBJ1-1; 8 nucleotides agree with TRBD1. The CDR3 is 14 amino acids. Germline values: CDR1 SGHTA, CDR2 FQGNSA. J was trimmed by 4 bases and V by 2 bases; bases with no gene match: 3.

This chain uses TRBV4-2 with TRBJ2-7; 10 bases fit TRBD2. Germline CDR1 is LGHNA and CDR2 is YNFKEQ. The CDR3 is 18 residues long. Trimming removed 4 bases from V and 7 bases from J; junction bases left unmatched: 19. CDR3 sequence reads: CASSLPQGLAGERREQYF. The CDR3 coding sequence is TGTGCCAGCAGCCTCCCCCAGGGCCTAGCGGGGGAGCGGAGAGAGCAGTACTTC.

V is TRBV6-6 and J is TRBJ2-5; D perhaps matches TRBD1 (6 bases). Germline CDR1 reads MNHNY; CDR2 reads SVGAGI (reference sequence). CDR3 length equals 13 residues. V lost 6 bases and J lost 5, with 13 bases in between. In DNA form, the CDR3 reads TGTGCCAGCAGCGAACAGGGTTTTGAGACCCAGTACTTC. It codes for CASSEQGFETQYF.

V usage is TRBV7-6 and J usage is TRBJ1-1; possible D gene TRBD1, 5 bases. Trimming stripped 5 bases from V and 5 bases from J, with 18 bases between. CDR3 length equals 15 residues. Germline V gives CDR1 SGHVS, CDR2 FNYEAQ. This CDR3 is CASSVLNGGGTEAFF. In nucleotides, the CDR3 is TGTGCCAGCAGCGTATTAAACGGGGGAGGTACTGAAGCTTTCTTT.

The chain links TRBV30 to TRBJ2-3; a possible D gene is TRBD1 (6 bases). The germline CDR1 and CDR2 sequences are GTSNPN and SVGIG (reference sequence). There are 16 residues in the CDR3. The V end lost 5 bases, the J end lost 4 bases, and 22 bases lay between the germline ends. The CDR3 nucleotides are TGTGCCTGGGGCCTCAGGGGCAGTACGATTTCAGATACGCAGTATTTT. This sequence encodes CAWGLRGSTISDTQYF. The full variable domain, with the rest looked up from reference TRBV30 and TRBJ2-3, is SQTIHQWPATLVQPVGSPLSLECTVEGTSNPNLYWYRQAAGRGLQLLFYSVGIGQISSEVPQNLSASRPQDRQFILSSKKLLLSDSGFYLCAWGLRGSTISDTQYFGPGTRLTVL.

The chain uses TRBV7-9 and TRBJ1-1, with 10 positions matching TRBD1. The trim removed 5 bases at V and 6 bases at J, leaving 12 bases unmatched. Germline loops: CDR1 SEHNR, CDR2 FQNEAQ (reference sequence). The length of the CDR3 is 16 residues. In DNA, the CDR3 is TGTGCCAGCAGCGTGCGGAGACAGGGGGCATTCGCTGAAGCTTTCTTT. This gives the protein CASSVRRQGAFAEAFF.

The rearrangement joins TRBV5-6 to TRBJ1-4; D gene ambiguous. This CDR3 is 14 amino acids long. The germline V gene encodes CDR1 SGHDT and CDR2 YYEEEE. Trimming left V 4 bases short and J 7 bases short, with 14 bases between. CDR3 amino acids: CASSQPGSGEKLFF. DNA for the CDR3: TGTGCCAGCAGCCAGCCGGGGTCGGGTGAAAAACTGTTTTTT. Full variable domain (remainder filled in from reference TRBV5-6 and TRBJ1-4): DAGVTQSPTHLIKTRGQQVTLRCSPKSGHDTVSWYQQALGQGPQFIFQYYEEEERQRGNFPDRFSGHQFPNYSSELNVNALLLGDSALYLCASSQPGSGEKLFFGSGTQLSVL.

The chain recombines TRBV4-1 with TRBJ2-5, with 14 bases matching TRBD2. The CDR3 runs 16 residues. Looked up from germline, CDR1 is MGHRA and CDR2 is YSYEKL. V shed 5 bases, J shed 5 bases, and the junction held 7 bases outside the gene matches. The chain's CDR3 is CASSGTSGGTSETQYF. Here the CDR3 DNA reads TGCGCCAGCAGCGGGACTAGCGGGGGAACGTCCGAGACCCAGTACTTC.

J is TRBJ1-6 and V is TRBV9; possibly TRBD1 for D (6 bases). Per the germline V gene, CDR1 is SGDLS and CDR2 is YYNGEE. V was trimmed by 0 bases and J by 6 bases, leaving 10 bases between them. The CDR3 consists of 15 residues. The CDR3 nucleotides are TGTGCCAGCAGCGTAGCGGGACAAGGTAATTCACCCCTCCACTTT. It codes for CASSVAGQGNSPLHF.

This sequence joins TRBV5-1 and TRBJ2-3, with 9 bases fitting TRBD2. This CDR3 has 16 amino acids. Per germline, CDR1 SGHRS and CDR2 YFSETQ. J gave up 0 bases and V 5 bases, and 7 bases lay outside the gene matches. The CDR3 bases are TGCGCCAGCAGATTCAGCGGGGGGACCAGCACAGATACGCAGTATTTT. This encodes CASRFSGGTSTDTQYF. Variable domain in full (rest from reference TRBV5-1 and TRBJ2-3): KAGVTQTPRYLIKTRGQQVTLSCSPISGHRSVSWYQQTPGQGLQFLFEYFSETQRNKGNFPGRFSGRQFSNSRSEMNVSTLELGDSALYLCASRFSGGTSTDTQYFGPGTRLTVL.

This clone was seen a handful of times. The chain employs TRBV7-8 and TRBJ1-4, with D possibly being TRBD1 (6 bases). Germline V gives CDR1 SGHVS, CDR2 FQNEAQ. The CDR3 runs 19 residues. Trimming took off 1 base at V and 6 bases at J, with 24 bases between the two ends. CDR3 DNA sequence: TGTGCCAGCAGCTTAGGGGGGCTCAGTAATCCCTTTACTTATGAAAAACTGTTTTTT. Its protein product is CASSLGGLSNPFTYEKLFF.

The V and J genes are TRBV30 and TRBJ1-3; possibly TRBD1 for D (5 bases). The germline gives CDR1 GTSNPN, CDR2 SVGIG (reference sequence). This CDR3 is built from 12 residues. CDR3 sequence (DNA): TGTGCTCGGGACGGGAGGGGAAACACCATATATTTT. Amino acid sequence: CARDGRGNTIYF.

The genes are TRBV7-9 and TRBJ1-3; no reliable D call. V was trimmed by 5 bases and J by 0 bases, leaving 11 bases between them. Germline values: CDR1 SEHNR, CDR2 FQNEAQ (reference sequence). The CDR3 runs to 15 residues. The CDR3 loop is CASSPTEHSGNTIYF. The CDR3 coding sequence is TGTGCCAGCAGCCCCACAGAGCACTCTGGAAACACCATATATTTT.

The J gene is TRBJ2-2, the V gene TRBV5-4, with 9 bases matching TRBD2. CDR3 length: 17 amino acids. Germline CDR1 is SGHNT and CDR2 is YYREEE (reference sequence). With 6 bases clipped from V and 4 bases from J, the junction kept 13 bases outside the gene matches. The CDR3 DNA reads TGTGCCAGCATCAGAGAAGGCGGGGGGGCCGTCACCGGGGAGCTGTTTTTT. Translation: CASIREGGGAVTGELFF. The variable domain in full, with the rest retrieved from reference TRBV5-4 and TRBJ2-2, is ETGVTQSPTHLIKTRGQQVTLRCSSQSGHNTVSWYQQALGQGPQFIFQYYREEENGRGNFPPRFSGLQFPNYSSELNVNALELDDSALYLCASIREGGGAVTGELFFGEGSRLTVL.

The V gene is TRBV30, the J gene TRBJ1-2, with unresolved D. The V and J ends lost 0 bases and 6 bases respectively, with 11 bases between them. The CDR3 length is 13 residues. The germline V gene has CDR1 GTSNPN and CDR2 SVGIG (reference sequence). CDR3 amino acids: CAWSVLGSNGYTF. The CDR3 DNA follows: TGTGCCTGGAGTGTACTTGGTAGCAATGGCTACACCTTC.

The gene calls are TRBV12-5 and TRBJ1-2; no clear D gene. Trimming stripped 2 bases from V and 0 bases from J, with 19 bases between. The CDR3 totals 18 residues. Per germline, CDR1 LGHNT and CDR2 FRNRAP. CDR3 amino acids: CASGLSNPGRVSNYGYTF. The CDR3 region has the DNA TGTGCTAGTGGTTTGTCAAACCCCGGGAGGGTTTCTAACTATGGCTACACCTTC.

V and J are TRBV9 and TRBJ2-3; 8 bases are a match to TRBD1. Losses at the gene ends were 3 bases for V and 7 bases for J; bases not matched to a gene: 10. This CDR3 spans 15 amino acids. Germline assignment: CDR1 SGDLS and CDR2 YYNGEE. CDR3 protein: CASSAQGAFSNTQYF. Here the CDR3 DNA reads TGTGCCAGCAGCGCCCAGGGGGCCTTCTCAAATACGCAGTATTTT.

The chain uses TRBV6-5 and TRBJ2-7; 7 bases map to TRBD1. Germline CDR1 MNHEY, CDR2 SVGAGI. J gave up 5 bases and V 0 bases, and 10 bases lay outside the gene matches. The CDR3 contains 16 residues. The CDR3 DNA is TGTGCCAGCAGTTACTCGGGACAGAGGGTTATCCACGAGCAGTACTTC. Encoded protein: CASSYSGQRVIHEQYF.

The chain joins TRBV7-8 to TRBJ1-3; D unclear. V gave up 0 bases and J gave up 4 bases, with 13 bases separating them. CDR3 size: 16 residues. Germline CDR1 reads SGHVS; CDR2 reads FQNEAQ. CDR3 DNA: TGTGCCAGCAGCTTAGCCGTGGAGAGGAACGGAAACACCATATATTTT. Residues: CASSLAVERNGNTIYF.

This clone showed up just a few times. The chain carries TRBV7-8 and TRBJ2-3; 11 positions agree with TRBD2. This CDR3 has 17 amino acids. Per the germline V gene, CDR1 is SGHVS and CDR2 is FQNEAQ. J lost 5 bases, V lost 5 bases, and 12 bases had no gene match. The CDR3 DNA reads TGTGCCAGCAGCCCCTACTGGGTAGCGGGGGGGCAAGATACGCAGTATTTT. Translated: CASSPYWVAGGQDTQYF.

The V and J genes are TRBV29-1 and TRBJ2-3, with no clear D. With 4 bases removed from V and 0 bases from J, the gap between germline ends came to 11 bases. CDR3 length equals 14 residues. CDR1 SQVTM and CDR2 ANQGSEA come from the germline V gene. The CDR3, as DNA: TGCAGCGTTGGATCGGGTTTAAGCACAGATACGCAGTATTTT. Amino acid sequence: CSVGSGLSTDTQYF.

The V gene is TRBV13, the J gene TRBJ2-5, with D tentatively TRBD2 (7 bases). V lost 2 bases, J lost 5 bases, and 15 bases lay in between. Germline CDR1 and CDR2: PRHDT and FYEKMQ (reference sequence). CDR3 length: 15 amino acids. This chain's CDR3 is CASSLWRGPGETQYF. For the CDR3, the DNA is TGTGCCAGCAGCTTATGGCGGGGGCCGGGGGAGACCCAGTACTTC.

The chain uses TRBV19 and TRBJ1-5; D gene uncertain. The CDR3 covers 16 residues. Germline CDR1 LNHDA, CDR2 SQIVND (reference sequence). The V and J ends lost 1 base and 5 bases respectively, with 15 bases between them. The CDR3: CASSIGAGVVDQPQHF. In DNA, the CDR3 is TGTGCCAGTAGTATAGGGGCGGGAGTGGTTGATCAGCCCCAGCATTTT. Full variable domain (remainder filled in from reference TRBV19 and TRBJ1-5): DGGITQSPKYLFRKEGQNVTLSCEQNLNHDAMYWYRQDPGQGLRLIYYSQIVNDFQKGDIAEGYSVSREKKESFPLTVTSAQKNPTAFYLCASSIGAGVVDQPQHFGDGTRLSIL.

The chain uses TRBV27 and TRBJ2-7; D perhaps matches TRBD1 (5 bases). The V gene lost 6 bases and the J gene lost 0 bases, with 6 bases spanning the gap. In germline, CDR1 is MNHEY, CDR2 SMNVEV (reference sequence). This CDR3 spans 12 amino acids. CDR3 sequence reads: CASRGLSYEQYF. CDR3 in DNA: TGTGCCAGCAGGGGGCTCTCCTACGAGCAGTACTTC.

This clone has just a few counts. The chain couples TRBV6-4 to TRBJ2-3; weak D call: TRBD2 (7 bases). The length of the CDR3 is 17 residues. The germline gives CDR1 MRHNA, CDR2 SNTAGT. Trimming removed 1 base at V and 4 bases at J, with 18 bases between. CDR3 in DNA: TGTGCCAGCAGTGACTGGGGGGGCGTAGGTCGGGCAGATACGCAGTATTTT. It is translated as CASSDWGGVGRADTQYF.

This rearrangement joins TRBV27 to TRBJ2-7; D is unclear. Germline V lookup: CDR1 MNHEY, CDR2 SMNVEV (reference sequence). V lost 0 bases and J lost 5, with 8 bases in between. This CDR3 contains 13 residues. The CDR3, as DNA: TGTGCCAGCAGTTTATCCCATTCGGACGAGCAGTACTTC. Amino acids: CASSLSHSDEQYF.